The next 16 T cell receptor beta chains were all read from a single sample in a study of OX40 agonist ivuxolimab in advanced cancers. Profiling relied on immunoSEQ multiplex PCR, and the TCRdb table lists in-frame clones only, not all of them. The sample comprises approximately 71,000 clones, roughly 94% of which are singletons, and approximately 15% rests with the top ten. The sequences come from CD4+ or CD8+ T cells sorted from blood, collected in a trial of the OX40 agonist ivuxolimab. The source of these receptors is an adult with an advanced solid tumor such as melanoma, head and neck, liver or kidney cancer.

The chain recombines TRBV9 with TRBJ2-5, with a weak D call TRBD2 (6 bases). The CDR3 has 16 amino acids. The V end lost 3 bases, the J end lost 5 bases, and 20 bases lay between the germline ends. CDR1 and CDR2 from the germline V gene are SGDLS and YYNGEE. CDR3 nucleotides: TGTGCCAGCAGCGAGCCCTCGGAGGGGATTCGGGAGACCCAGTACTTC. It specifies CASSEPSEGIRETQYF.

The J gene is TRBJ1-1, the V gene TRBV4-3; 7 bases fit TRBD1. This CDR3 region has 13 residues. V lost 2 bases, J lost 4 bases, and 1 base stayed unmatched. Germline V gene sequence: CDR1 LGHNA, CDR2 YSLEER. Written as DNA, the CDR3 is TGCGCCAGCAGCCAACACAGGGGCACTGAAGCTTTCTTT. Its protein product is CASSQHRGTEAFF.

The rearrangement joins TRBV2 to TRBJ2-7, with TRBD1 matching 7 bases. From germline, CDR1 is SNHLY and CDR2 FYNNEI. The CDR3 loop spans 13 amino acids. The V gene end was trimmed by 5 bases and the J gene end by 2 bases; junction bases not matched to a gene: 3. The CDR3 here is CASSTGTAYEQYF. DNA for the CDR3: TGTGCCAGCAGTACCGGGACAGCCTACGAGCAGTACTTC.

This chain uses TRBV7-9 with TRBJ1-5; D is possibly TRBD1 (5 bases). The CDR3 loop spans 16 amino acids. V was pared by 5 bases and J by 3 bases, with 17 bases between. The germline V gene encodes CDR1 SEHNR and CDR2 FQNEAQ (reference sequence). The CDR3 reads CASSPGTEGINQPQHF. The CDR3 bases are TGTGCCAGCAGCCCCGGGACCGAAGGGATCAATCAGCCCCAGCATTTT.

In its sample, this clone was seen once. The chain employs TRBV20-1 and TRBJ2-3, with D hard to call. The germline V gene encodes CDR1 DFQATT and CDR2 SNEGSKA (reference sequence). The CDR3 totals 11 residues. Trimming stripped 5 bases from V and 6 bases from J, with 9 bases between. The DNA of the CDR3 is TGCAGTGCTCGACTTGGGGATACGCAGTATTTT. The encoded protein is CSARLGDTQYF.

The chain is built from TRBV7-9 and TRBJ2-3; 10 bases line up with TRBD1. CDR1 SEHNR and CDR2 FQNEAQ come from the germline V gene (reference sequence). This CDR3 is built from 16 residues. V trimming: 5 bases; J trimming: 3 bases; junction bases outside the gene matches: 8. The CDR3 reads CASSPRDRGRTDTQYF. The CDR3, as DNA: TGTGCCAGCAGCCCCCGGGACAGGGGCCGAACAGATACGCAGTATTTT. Using reference TRBV7-9 and TRBJ2-3 for the parts outside the CDR3, the full variable domain is DTGVSQNPRHKITKRGQNVTFRCDPISEHNRLYWYRQTLGQGPEFLTYFQNEAQLEKSRLLSDRFSAERPKGSFSTLEIQRTEQGDSAMYLCASSPRDRGRTDTQYFGPGTRLTVL.

This sequence joins TRBV6-5 and TRBJ2-7; D is perhaps TRBD2 (6 bases). CDR1 is MNHEY, CDR2 SVGAGI, per germline. The CDR3 sequence is 14 residues long. Trimming removed 2 bases from V and 0 bases from J, with 8 bases in between. CDR3 DNA sequence: TGTGCCAGCAGTTACGGGGACTCCTCCTACGAGCAGTACTTC. Translating it yields CASSYGDSSYEQYF.

This sequence joins TRBV18 and TRBJ2-7; a weak D match, TRBD2 (5 bases). The V and J ends lost 2 bases and 2 bases respectively, with 10 bases between them. Germline CDR1 is KGHSH and CDR2 is LQKENI. The CDR3 runs 14 residues. CDR3 bases: TGTGCCAGCTCACCAGAGGGCGGTACCTACGAGCAGTACTTC. Its translation: CASSPEGGTYEQYF. The variable domain in full, completed from reference TRBV18 and TRBJ2-7, reads NAGVMQNPRHLVRRRGQEARLRCSPMKGHSHVYWYRQLPEEGLKFMVYLQKENIIDESGMPKERFSAEFPKEGPSILRIQQVVRGDSAAYFCASSPEGGTYEQYFGPGTRLTVT.

This clone was observed once. V gene TRBV6-5 combines with J gene TRBJ2-7; tentative D call: TRBD2 (5 bases). This CDR3 is 14 amino acids long. V lost 6 bases to trimming and J lost 2 bases, with 14 bases between them. Per the germline V gene, CDR1 is MNHEY and CDR2 is SVGAGI. The chain's CDR3 is CASSAGIGPYEQYF. As DNA, the CDR3 is TGTGCCAGCAGCGCCGGGATCGGGCCCTACGAGCAGTACTTC.

The chain carries TRBV27 and TRBJ1-1; weak D call: TRBD1 (5 bases). Trimming shortened V by 2 bases and J by 11 bases, and 15 bases separated the two germline ends. Germline-derived CDR1 and CDR2 are MNHEY and SMNVEV (reference sequence). The CDR3 length is 13 residues. Here the CDR3 DNA reads TGTGCCAGCAGTTTAGCGGGGGGGAGGTTGGCTTTCTTT. Translated: CASSLAGGRLAFF.

This chain uses TRBV11-2 with TRBJ2-5; 10 bases line up with TRBD1. The CDR3 length is 16 residues. CDR1 is SGHAT and CDR2 is FQNNGV in the germline V gene. Trimming took 8 bases from V and 2 from J; bases not matched to a gene: 11. The CDR3: CASFNRDRGSQETQYF. CDR3 bases: TGTGCCAGCTTCAATAGGGACAGGGGCTCACAAGAGACCCAGTACTTC.

V gene TRBV10-1 combines with J gene TRBJ1-4, with D possibly matching TRBD1 (6 bases). V lost 4 bases and J lost 3, with 12 bases in between. Germline V gene lookup returns CDR1 WNHNN and CDR2 SYGVQD (reference sequence). This CDR3 spans 15 amino acids. The CDR3 sequence: CASSGVRGANEKLFF. The CDR3 coding sequence is TGCGCCAGCAGTGGGGTCAGGGGAGCTAATGAAAAACTGTTTTTT.

This clone has a handful of counts. The V call is TRBV5-5, the J call TRBJ1-1; 8 nucleotides line up with TRBD1. Looked up from germline, CDR1 is SGHKS and CDR2 is YYEKEE (reference sequence). The CDR3 has 15 amino acids. J gave up 6 bases and V 3 bases, and 10 bases lay outside the gene matches. The CDR3 here is CASSSLWQGAPEAFF. The CDR3 coding sequence is TGTGCCAGCAGCTCCCTATGGCAGGGGGCACCTGAAGCTTTCTTT.

The chain recombines TRBV6-5 with TRBJ1-2; D is uncertain. CDR3 length: 15 residues. V gave up 0 bases and J gave up 5 bases, with 13 bases separating them. Germline values: CDR1 MNHEY, CDR2 SVGAGI. The CDR3 coding sequence is TGTGCCAGCAGTTACTCGGGAAGGTCGGGGTATGGCTACACCTTC. Its protein is CASSYSGRSGYGYTF.

The J gene is TRBJ2-7, the V gene TRBV19; a possible D gene is TRBD1 (6 bases). This CDR3 is built from 15 residues. CDR1 is LNHDA and CDR2 is SQIVND in the germline V gene (reference sequence). The ends were cut back, 2 bases at V and 1 base at J, with 12 bases in the middle. The CDR3 DNA follows: TGTGCCAGTAGTATATTTACAGGGATATCCTACGAGCAGTACTTC. This encodes CASSIFTGISYEQYF.

Only a few counts were recorded for this clone. The chain carries TRBV7-9 and TRBJ1-1; TRBD1 aligns across 9 bases. This CDR3 has 15 amino acids. Trimming took 5 bases from V and 5 from J; bases not matched to a gene: 9. Per the germline V gene, CDR1 is SEHNR and CDR2 is FQNEAQ (reference sequence). As DNA, the CDR3 is TGTGCCAGCAGCACGGGACAGGGTGTGAGTACTGAAGCTTTCTTT. This translates into CASSTGQGVSTEAFF.